This TCR beta chain was sequenced during a study of glioma-infiltrating T cells after dendritic cell vaccination. Overall study: Samples are from glioblastoma patients in Phase I and II dendritic cell vaccine trials. Autologous tumor lysate-pulsed dendritic cell vaccination was given between about 2003 and 2012.

Primers: 60 V beta forward and 13 J beta reverse. Libraries were prepared by immunoSEQ multiplex PCR; TCRdb keeps only in-frame clonotypes and omits some of them. The sample consists of about 21,000 clones, 75% to 85% of them appearing once. Trimming left V 5 bases short and J 3 bases short, with 14 bases between. Germline V lookup: CDR1 SGHNT, CDR2 YENEEA. This CDR3 has 16 amino acids. This receptor was taken from a human donor with glioblastoma. V is TRBV11-3 and J is TRBJ2-6; tentative D call: TRBD2 (7 bases). This sample comprised blood, obtained before dendritic cell vaccination. CDR3 protein: CASSPGGESGANVLTF. CDR3 in DNA: TGTGCCAGCAGCCCGGGGGGCGAGAGTGGGGCCAACGTCCTGACTTTC. The whole variable domain, remainder taken from reference TRBV11-3 and TRBJ2-6, is EAGVVQSPRYKIIEKKQPVAFWCNPISGHNTLYWYLQNLGQGPELLIRYENEEAVDDSQLPKDRFSAERLKGVDSTLKIQPAELGDSAVYLCASSPGGESGANVLTFGAGSRLTVL.